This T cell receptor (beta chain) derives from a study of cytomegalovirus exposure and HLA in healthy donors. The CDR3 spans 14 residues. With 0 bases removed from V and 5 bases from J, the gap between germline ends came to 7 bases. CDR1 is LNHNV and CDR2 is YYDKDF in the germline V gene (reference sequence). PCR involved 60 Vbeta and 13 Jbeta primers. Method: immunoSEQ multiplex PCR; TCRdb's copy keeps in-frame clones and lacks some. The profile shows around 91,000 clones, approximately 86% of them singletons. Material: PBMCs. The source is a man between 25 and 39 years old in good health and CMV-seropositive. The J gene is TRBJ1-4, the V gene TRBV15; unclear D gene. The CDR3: CATSRDFGNEKLFF. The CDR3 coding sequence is TGTGCCACCAGCAGAGATTTCGGGAATGAAAAACTGTTTTTT.